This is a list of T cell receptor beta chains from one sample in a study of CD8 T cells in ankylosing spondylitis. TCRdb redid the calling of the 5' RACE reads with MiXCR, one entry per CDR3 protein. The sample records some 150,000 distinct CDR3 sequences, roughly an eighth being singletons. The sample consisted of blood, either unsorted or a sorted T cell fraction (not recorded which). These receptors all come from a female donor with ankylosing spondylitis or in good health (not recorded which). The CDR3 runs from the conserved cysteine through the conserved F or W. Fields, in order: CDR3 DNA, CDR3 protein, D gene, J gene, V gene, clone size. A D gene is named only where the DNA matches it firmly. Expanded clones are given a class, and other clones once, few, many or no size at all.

CDR3 DNA: TGTGCCAGCAGCGCGGGACAGGGTGGTGGCTACACCTTC; CDR3 protein: CASSAGQGGGYTF; D gene: TRBD1; J gene: TRBJ1-2; V gene: TRBV7-2; clone size: many
CDR3 DNA: TGTGCCAGTAGCTACCCGTCTATCGCTAACTATGGCTACACCTTC; CDR3 protein: CASSYPSIANYGYTF; D gene: NA; J gene: TRBJ1-2; V gene: TRBV19; clone size: few
CDR3 DNA: TGCAGTGCTAGAGGCGTGGCCCCAGGCCTGGGGCTTGTCTATGGCTACACCTTC; CDR3 protein: CSARGVAPGLGLVYGYTF; D gene: NA; J gene: TRBJ1-2; V gene: TRBV20-1; clone size: NA
CDR3 DNA: TGTGCCAGCAGCGCCATCTACTTTTCTGGAAACACCATATATTTT; CDR3 protein: CASSAIYFSGNTIYF; D gene: NA; J gene: TRBJ1-3; V gene: TRBV7-8; clone size: many
CDR3 DNA: TGTGCCAGCAGTTTATTGCCTCCGGGACTAGCGGGAGTCGAGCAGTACTTC; CDR3 protein: CASSLLPPGLAGVEQYF; D gene: TRBD2; J gene: TRBJ2-7; V gene: TRBV27; clone size: few
CDR3 DNA: TGCAGTGCTAGAGCGGGGAGCAGTTACGAGCAGTACTTC; CDR3 protein: CSARAGSSYEQYF; D gene: NA; J gene: TRBJ2-7; V gene: TRBV20-1; clone size: many
CDR3 DNA: TGTGCCAGCAGCCCAGCGGGATGGGGTGAAAAACTGTTTTTT; CDR3 protein: CASSPAGWGEKLFF; D gene: NA; J gene: TRBJ1-4; V gene: TRBV7-3; clone size: NA
CDR3 DNA: TGTGCCAGCAGCCACCTACTAGCTTCCTACAATGAGCAGTTCTTC; CDR3 protein: CASSHLLASYNEQFF; D gene: NA; J gene: TRBJ2-1; V gene: TRBV14; clone size: many
CDR3 DNA: TGTGCCAGCAGCGCTCCAGGGGGGTCCGTTATAGCTACCACCTTC; CDR3 protein: CASSAPGGSVIATTF; D gene: TRBD1; J gene: TRBJ1-2; V gene: TRBV7-2; clone size: many
CDR3 DNA: TGTGCCAGCAGCGTAGGGGGACAGACGAATTTCGCTTTCTTT; CDR3 protein: CASSVGGQTNFAFF; D gene: TRBD1; J gene: TRBJ1-1; V gene: TRBV11-3; clone size: many
CDR3 DNA: TGCGCCAGCAGTTCGGAGGGTCTGAACACCGGGGAGCTGTTTTTT; CDR3 protein: CASSSEGLNTGELFF; D gene: NA; J gene: TRBJ2-2; V gene: TRBV5-1; clone size: many
CDR3 DNA: TGCGCCAGCAGCCGAGGACTAGCGGGAGGCACGAAGACCCAGTACTTC; CDR3 protein: CASSRGLAGGTKTQYF; D gene: TRBD2; J gene: TRBJ2-5; V gene: TRBV5-1; clone size: NA
CDR3 DNA: TGCGCCAGCAGTGAGTCGACAGCGGACACAGATACGCAGTATTTT; CDR3 protein: CASSESTADTDTQYF; D gene: NA; J gene: TRBJ2-3; V gene: TRBV10-1; clone size: many
CDR3 DNA: TGTGCCAGCAGCACGGGACGGATATCCTACGAGCAGTACTTC; CDR3 protein: CASSTGRISYEQYF; D gene: NA; J gene: TRBJ2-7; V gene: TRBV11-3; clone size: many
CDR3 DNA: TGTGCCAGCGGCTCCGGGACAGGTGTTTATAGCAATCAGCCCCAGCATTTT; CDR3 protein: CASGSGTGVYSNQPQHF; D gene: TRBD1; J gene: TRBJ1-5; V gene: TRBV2; clone size: many
CDR3 DNA: TGTGCCAGCAGCGTTTACGCCACAGGGGCGACAGTCGGCGGGGAGCTGTTTTTT; CDR3 protein: CASSVYATGATVGGELFF; D gene: TRBD1; J gene: TRBJ2-2; V gene: TRBV9; clone size: many
CDR3 DNA: TGCAGTGCCCCGAGACAGTCCGGGAACGAGCAGTACTTC; CDR3 protein: CSAPRQSGNEQYF; D gene: NA; J gene: TRBJ2-7; V gene: TRBV20-1; clone size: few
CDR3 DNA: TGTGCCAGCCGTCCCGGGGCTGACAGGGTTCACGAGCAGTACTTC; CDR3 protein: CASRPGADRVHEQYF; D gene: TRBD1; J gene: TRBJ2-7; V gene: TRBV5-5; clone size: many
CDR3 DNA: TGTGCCAGCAGCCAACCGACAGGCCCTACCTACAATGAGCAGTTCTTC; CDR3 protein: CASSQPTGPTYNEQFF; D gene: NA; J gene: TRBJ2-1; V gene: TRBV14; clone size: many
CDR3 DNA: TGTGCCAGCAGCCCCCAAAAGACTAGTACCTACGAGCAGTACTTC; CDR3 protein: CASSPQKTSTYEQYF; D gene: NA; J gene: TRBJ2-7; V gene: TRBV7-9; clone size: few
CDR3 DNA: TGTGCCACGAGGACAGAGTTTAACACCGGGGAGCTGTTTTTT; CDR3 protein: CATRTEFNTGELFF; D gene: NA; J gene: TRBJ2-2; V gene: TRBV15; clone size: many
CDR3 DNA: TGTGCCAGCAGCCAGACAGGTTCTAACTATGGCTACACCTTC; CDR3 protein: CASSQTGSNYGYTF; D gene: NA; J gene: TRBJ1-2; V gene: TRBV7-3; clone size: many
CDR3 DNA: TGCGCCAGCAGCTTTAGCGGGGGGTCGGTCTTC; CDR3 protein: CASSFSGGSVF; D gene: TRBD2; J gene: TRBJ2-1; V gene: TRBV5-1; clone size: many
CDR3 DNA: TGTGCCAGCAGTTTAAAGGGTAGCAATCAGCCCCAGCATTTT; CDR3 protein: CASSLKGSNQPQHF; D gene: NA; J gene: TRBJ1-5; V gene: TRBV12-3/TRBV12-4; clone size: many
CDR3 DNA: TGTGCCAGCAGTTACTCAGGCGGGGTGGAGACCCAGTACTTC; CDR3 protein: CASSYSGGVETQYF; D gene: NA; J gene: TRBJ2-5; V gene: TRBV6-5; clone size: many
CDR3 DNA: TGCAGTGCTAGAGATGAGGGCAGGGGGGGCACTGAAGCTTTCTTT; CDR3 protein: CSARDEGRGGTEAFF; D gene: TRBD1; J gene: TRBJ1-1; V gene: TRBV20-1; clone size: many
CDR3 DNA: TGTGCCAGCAGTCTAGGAGCGGACGCCGGGGCTTTCTTT; CDR3 protein: CASSLGADAGAFF; D gene: NA; J gene: TRBJ1-1; V gene: TRBV25-1; clone size: many
CDR3 DNA: TGCAGTGCTAGAGGGCAGGGATGGAGCGAGCAGTACTTC; CDR3 protein: CSARGQGWSEQYF; D gene: NA; J gene: TRBJ2-7; V gene: TRBV20-1; clone size: many
CDR3 DNA: TGCAGTGCTAGAGGGCTAGGACAGAGCTCCTATAATTCACCCCTCCACTTT; CDR3 protein: CSARGLGQSSYNSPLHF; D gene: NA; J gene: TRBJ1-6; V gene: TRBV20-1; clone size: NA
CDR3 DNA: TGCAGCGTTGAACGAGGGCCGAACACCGGGGAGCTGTTTTTT; CDR3 protein: CSVERGPNTGELFF; D gene: NA; J gene: TRBJ2-2; V gene: TRBV29-1; clone size: many
CDR3 DNA: TGTGCCAGCAGCTTCCGGCGGGGGGATGGCAAAAACATTCAGTACTTC; CDR3 protein: CASSFRRGDGKNIQYF; D gene: TRBD2; J gene: TRBJ2-4; V gene: TRBV7-9; clone size: few
CDR3 DNA: TGTGCCAGCAGCTCCCCGGGACTAGCTTACAATGAGCAGTTCTTC; CDR3 protein: CASSSPGLAYNEQFF; D gene: TRBD2; J gene: TRBJ2-1; V gene: TRBV3-1; clone size: many
CDR3 DNA: TGCAGTGCTAGAGATATAAGAAGCGGGGGGATAGATACGCAGTATTTT; CDR3 protein: CSARDIRSGGIDTQYF; D gene: TRBD2; J gene: TRBJ2-3; V gene: TRBV20-1; clone size: NA
CDR3 DNA: TGTGCCAGCACTATGCCTGGCGGCGAGCTGTTTTTT; CDR3 protein: CASTMPGGELFF; D gene: NA; J gene: TRBJ2-2; V gene: TRBV5-5; clone size: many
CDR3 DNA: TGTGCCAGCACTCGAGCTAGCGACCTCAATGTACTGTTCTTC; CDR3 protein: CASTRASDLNVLFF; D gene: NA; J gene: TRBJ2-1; V gene: TRBV12-3/TRBV12-4; clone size: many
CDR3 DNA: TGTGCCATCAGTGAGAACAGTAACTATGGCTACACCTTC; CDR3 protein: CAISENSNYGYTF; D gene: NA; J gene: TRBJ1-2; V gene: TRBV10-3; clone size: few
CDR3 DNA: TGTGCCAGCAGTGCAGCACAGGGGGGACATCAGCCCCAGCATTTT; CDR3 protein: CASSAAQGGHQPQHF; D gene: TRBD1; J gene: TRBJ1-5; V gene: TRBV6-2/TRBV6-3; clone size: many
CDR3 DNA: TGCAGTGGCCCCACCACACAGGGCAGCGAGCAGTACTTC; CDR3 protein: CSGPTTQGSEQYF; D gene: NA; J gene: TRBJ2-7; V gene: TRBV20-1; clone size: NA
CDR3 DNA: TGTGCCAGTAGTCCCGGGGATACGCAGTATTTT; CDR3 protein: CASSPGDTQYF; D gene: NA; J gene: TRBJ2-3; V gene: TRBV19; clone size: many
CDR3 DNA: TGTGCCAGCTCACCACTGAGTAGGGCTGAAGCTTTCTTT; CDR3 protein: CASSPLSRAEAFF; D gene: NA; J gene: TRBJ1-1; V gene: TRBV18; clone size: few